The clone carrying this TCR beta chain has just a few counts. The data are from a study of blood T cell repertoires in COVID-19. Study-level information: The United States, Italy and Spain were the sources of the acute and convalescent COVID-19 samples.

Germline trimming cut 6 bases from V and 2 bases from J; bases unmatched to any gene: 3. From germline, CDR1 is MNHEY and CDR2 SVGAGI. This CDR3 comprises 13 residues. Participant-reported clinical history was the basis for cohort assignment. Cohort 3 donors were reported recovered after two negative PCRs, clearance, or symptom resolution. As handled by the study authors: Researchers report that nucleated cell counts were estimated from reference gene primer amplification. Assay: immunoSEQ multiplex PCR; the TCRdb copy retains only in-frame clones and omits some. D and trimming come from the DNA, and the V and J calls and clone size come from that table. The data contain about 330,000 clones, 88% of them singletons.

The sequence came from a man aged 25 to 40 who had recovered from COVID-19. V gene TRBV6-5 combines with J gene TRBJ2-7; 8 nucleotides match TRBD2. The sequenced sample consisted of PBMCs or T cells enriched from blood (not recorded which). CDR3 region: CASRLADTYEQYF. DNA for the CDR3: TGTGCCAGCAGACTAGCGGACACCTACGAGCAGTACTTC.